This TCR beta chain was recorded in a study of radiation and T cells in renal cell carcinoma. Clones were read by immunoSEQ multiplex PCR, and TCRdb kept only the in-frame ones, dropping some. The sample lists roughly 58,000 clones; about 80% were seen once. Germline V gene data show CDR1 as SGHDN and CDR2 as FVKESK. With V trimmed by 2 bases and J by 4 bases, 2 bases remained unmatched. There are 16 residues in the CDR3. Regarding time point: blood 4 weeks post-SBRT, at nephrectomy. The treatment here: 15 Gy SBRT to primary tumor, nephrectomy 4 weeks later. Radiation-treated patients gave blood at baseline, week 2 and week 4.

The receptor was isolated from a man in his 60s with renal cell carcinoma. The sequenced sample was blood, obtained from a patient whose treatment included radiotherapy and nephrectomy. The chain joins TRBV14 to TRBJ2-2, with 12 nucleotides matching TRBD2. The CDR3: CASSQLAGGFTGELFF. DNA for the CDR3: TGTGCCAGCAGCCAACTAGCGGGGGGGTTCACCGGGGAGCTGTTTTTT.